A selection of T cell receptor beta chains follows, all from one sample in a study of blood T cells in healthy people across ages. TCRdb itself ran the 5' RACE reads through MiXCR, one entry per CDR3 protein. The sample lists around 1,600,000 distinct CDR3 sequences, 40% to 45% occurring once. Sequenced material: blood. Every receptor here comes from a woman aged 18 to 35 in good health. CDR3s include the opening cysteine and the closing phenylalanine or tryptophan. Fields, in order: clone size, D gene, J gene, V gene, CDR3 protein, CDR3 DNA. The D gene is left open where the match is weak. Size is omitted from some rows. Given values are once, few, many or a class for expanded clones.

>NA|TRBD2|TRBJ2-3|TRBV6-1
CASSYASLAGGTDTQYF
TGTGCCAGCAGTTACGCTTCACTAGCGGGGGGCACAGATACGCAGTATTTT
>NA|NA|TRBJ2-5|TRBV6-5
CASSYSGGETYNEQYF
TGTGCCAGCAGTTACTCCGGCGGGGAAACCTACAATGAGCAGTACTTC
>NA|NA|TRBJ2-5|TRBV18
CASSPLGQMDQYF
TGTGCCAGCTCACCACTAGGACAGATGGACCAGTACTTC
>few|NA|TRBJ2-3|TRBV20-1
CSARNRASTDTQYF
TGCAGTGCTAGGAACAGGGCTTCTACAGATACGCAGTATTTT
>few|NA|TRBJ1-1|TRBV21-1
CASSKAGQENTEAFF
TGTGCCAGCAGCAAAGCGGGACAGGAGAACACTGAAGCTTTCTTT
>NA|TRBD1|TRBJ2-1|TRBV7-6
CAGTSTTGGTNEQFF
TGTGCCGGCACCTCTACTACAGGGGGTACCAATGAGCAGTTCTTC
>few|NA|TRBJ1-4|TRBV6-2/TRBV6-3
CASSYFRATNEKLFF
TGTGCCAGCAGTTACTTCCGGGCAACTAATGAAAAACTGTTTTTT
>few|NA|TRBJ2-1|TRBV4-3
CASRRGTSYNEQFF
TGCGCCAGCAGACGAGGAACCTCCTACAATGAGCAGTTCTTC
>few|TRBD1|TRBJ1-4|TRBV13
CASSLVGTGESEKLFF
TGTGCCAGCAGCTTAGTTGGGACAGGGGAGAGTGAAAAACTGTTTTTT
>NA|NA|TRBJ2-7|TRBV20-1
CSARDSTGHPYEQYF
TGCAGTGCTAGAGATTCGACAGGTCATCCCTACGAGCAGTACTTC
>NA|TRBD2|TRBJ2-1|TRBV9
CASSVSRGVEQFF
TGTGCCAGCAGCGTTTCCCGGGGGGTTGAGCAGTTCTTC
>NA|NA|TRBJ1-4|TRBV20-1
CSARVGLATNEKLFF
TGCAGTGCTAGAGTGGGCCTTGCAACTAATGAAAAACTGTTTTTT
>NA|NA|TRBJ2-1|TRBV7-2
CASSSSYQETQFF
TGTGCCAGCAGCTCCTCGTACCAAGAGACCCAGTTCTTC
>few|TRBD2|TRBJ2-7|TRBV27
CASSEWGGRYEQYF
TGTGCCAGCTCCGAGTGGGGGGGAAGGTACGAGCAGTACTTC
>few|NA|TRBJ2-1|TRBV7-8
CASSPLAGATYNEQFF
TGTGCCAGCAGCCCCCTCGCAGGGGCTACCTACAATGAGCAGTTCTTC
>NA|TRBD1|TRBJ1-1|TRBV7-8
CASSSDRGRIMNTEAFF
TGTGCCAGCAGCTCCGACAGGGGACGGATCATGAACACTGAAGCTTTCTTT
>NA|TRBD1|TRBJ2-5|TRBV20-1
CSARGIQGAWETQYF
TGCAGTGCTAGGGGGATCCAGGGGGCTTGGGAGACCCAGTACTTC
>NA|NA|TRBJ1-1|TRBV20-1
CSANPNSEAFF
TGCAGTGCTAATCCGAACTCTGAAGCTTTCTTT
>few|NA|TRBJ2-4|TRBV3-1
CASSRRGVKNIQYF
TGTGCCAGCAGCCGGAGGGGAGTCAAAAACATTCAGTACTTC
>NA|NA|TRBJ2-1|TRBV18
CASSPTLLGNEQFF
TGTGCCAGCTCACCAACCCTTTTAGGGAATGAGCAGTTCTTC
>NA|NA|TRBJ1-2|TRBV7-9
CASSLSRVAYGYTF
TGTGCCAGCAGCTTAAGCAGGGTGGCCTATGGCTACACCTTC
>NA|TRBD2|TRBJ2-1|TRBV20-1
CSAIQAGGNEQFF
TGCAGTGCTATTCAAGCGGGAGGGAATGAGCAGTTCTTC
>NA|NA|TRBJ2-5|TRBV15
CATSTRDGQETQYF
TGTGCCACCAGCACCCGCGATGGTCAAGAGACCCAGTACTTC
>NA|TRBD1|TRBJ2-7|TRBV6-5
CASSPGTGARYEQYF
TGTGCCAGCAGTCCTGGGACAGGGGCCCGCTACGAGCAGTACTTC
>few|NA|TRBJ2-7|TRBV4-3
CASSQESMGSYEQYF
TGCGCCAGCAGCCAAGAGAGTATGGGTTCCTACGAGCAGTACTTC
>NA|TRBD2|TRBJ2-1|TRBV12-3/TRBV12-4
CASVAGTSSYNEQFF
TGTGCCAGCGTCGCCGGGACTAGCTCGTACAATGAGCAGTTCTTC
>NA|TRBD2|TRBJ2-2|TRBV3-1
CASSQVGRGANTGELFF
TGTGCCAGCAGCCAAGTAGGACGGGGGGCGAACACCGGGGAGCTGTTTTTT
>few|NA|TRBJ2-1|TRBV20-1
CSATDQGIYHNEQFF
TGCAGTGCCACAGACCAGGGAATATACCACAATGAGCAGTTCTTC
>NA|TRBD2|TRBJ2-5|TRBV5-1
CASSLAISRLAGDQETQYF
TGCGCCAGCAGCTTGGCCATCTCAAGACTAGCGGGGGACCAAGAGACCCAGTACTTC
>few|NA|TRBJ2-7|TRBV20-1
CSARDMSKVKEQYF
TGCAGTGCTAGAGATATGTCGAAGGTGAAGGAGCAGTACTTC
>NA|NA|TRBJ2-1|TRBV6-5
CASSSLEGGGQFF
TGTGCCAGCAGTTCCCTAGAGGGGGGTGGGCAGTTCTTC
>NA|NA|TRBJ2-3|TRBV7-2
CASSPKVADTQYF
TGTGCCAGCAGCCCGAAGGTTGCAGATACGCAGTATTTT
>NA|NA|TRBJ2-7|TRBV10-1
CASSEADGVYEQYF
TGCGCCAGCAGTGAGGCCGACGGGGTCTACGAGCAGTACTTC
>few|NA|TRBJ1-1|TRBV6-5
CASTGGGGTEAFF
TGTGCCAGCACCGGCGGGGGAGGCACTGAAGCTTTCTTT
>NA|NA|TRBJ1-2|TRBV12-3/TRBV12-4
CASSPSLNPGGYTF
TGTGCCAGCAGTCCTAGCCTTAATCCAGGGGGCTACACCTTC
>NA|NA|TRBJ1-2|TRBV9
CASSSPGDSANYGYTF
TGTGCCAGCAGTTCCCCGGGGGACTCAGCTAACTATGGCTACACCTTC
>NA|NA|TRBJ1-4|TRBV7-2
CASSLEGTRRTNEKLFF
TGTGCCAGCAGCTTAGAGGGGACCCGGCGGACTAATGAAAAACTGTTTTTT
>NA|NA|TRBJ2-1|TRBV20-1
CSARELGYSSYNEQFF
TGCAGTGCTAGAGAGTTAGGCTACAGCTCCTACAATGAGCAGTTCTTC
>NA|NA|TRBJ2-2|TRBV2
CASSVGTLQGGELFF
TGTGCCAGCAGTGTTGGGACCCTGCAAGGCGGGGAGCTGTTTTTT
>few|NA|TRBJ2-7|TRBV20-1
CSAREGGRAPSYEQYF
TGCAGTGCTAGAGAGGGGGGGCGCGCCCCTTCCTACGAGCAGTACTTC
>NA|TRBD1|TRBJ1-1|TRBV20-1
CSATPLGQGMNTEAFF
TGCAGTGCCACGCCGTTGGGACAGGGGATGAACACTGAAGCTTTCTTT
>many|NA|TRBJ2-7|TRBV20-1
CSASQGLGLSYEQYF
TGCAGTGCTAGTCAAGGCCTGGGACTTTCCTACGAGCAGTACTTC
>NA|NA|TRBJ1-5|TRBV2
CASSAGDGNQPQHF
TGTGCCAGCTCTGCGGGGGACGGCAATCAGCCCCAGCATTTT
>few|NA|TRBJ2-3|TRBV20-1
CSWNRQTSTDTQYF
TGCAGTTGGAACAGGCAAACTAGCACAGATACGCAGTATTTT
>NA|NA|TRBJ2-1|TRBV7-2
CASSLGSFSSYNEQFF
TGTGCCAGCAGCTTGGGGTCTTTCAGCTCCTACAATGAGCAGTTCTTC
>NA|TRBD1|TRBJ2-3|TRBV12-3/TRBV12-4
CAGTPGTDTSTDTQYF
TGTGCCGGCACTCCCGGGACAGACACCTCCACAGATACGCAGTATTTT
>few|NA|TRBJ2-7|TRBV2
CASSRETSNEQYF
TGTGCCAGCAGCAGAGAAACTAGCAACGAGCAGTACTTC
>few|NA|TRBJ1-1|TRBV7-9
CASSLGTLEAFF
TGTGCCAGCAGCTTAGGAACCCTTGAAGCTTTCTTT
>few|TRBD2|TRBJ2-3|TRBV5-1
CASSFGSGGLTDTQYF
TGCGCCAGCAGCTTCGGTAGCGGGGGGTTAACAGATACGCAGTATTTT
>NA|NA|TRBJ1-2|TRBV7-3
CASSLVPDSNYGYTF
TGTGCCAGCAGCCTTGTCCCGGACTCGAACTATGGCTACACCTTC
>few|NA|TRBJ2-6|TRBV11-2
CASSLESTGANVLTF
TGTGCCAGCAGCTTAGAGAGCACCGGGGCCAACGTCCTGACTTTC
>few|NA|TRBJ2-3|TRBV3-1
CASSLPDNTQYF
TGTGCCAGCAGCCTCCCGGATAATACGCAGTATTTT
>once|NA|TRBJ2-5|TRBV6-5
CASSPPGHLQETQYF
TGTGCCAGCAGTCCTCCGGGACACCTACAAGAGACCCAGTACTTC
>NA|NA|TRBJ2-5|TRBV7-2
CASSPDHLSNEQYF
TGTGCCAGCAGCCCAGACCACCTATCCAATGAGCAGTACTTC
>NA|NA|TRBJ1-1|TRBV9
CASSRGQILNTEAFF
TGTGCCAGCAGCCGAGGACAGATCCTGAACACTGAAGCTTTCTTT
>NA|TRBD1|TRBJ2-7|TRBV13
CANSLRGTGFYEQYF
TGTGCCAACAGCTTAAGGGGGACAGGGTTTTATGAGCAGTACTTC
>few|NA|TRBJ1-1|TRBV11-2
CASSVTGRMYTEAFF
TGTGCCAGCAGCGTCACAGGGAGAATGTACACTGAAGCTTTCTTT
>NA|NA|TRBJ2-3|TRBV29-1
CSVEKEPMHTDTQYF
TGCAGCGTTGAAAAAGAACCGATGCACACAGATACGCAGTATTTT
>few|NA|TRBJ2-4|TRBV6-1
CASSEIRVGIQYF
TGTGCCAGCAGTGAGATCAGGGTTGGCATTCAGTACTTC
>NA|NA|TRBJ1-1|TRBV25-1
CASSEEGSLALMNTEAFF
TGTGCCAGCAGTGAAGAGGGCAGCCTCGCCCTCATGAACACTGAAGCTTTCTTT